The T cell receptor (beta chain) described here comes from a study of T cell responses to AZD1222 COVID-19 vaccine. Overall study findings and caveats: Reports indicate that nearly half of spike-specific TCRs are directed at unmutated variant regions.

Regarding this clone: Its antigen is not known.

Germline V lookup: CDR1 SGDLS, CDR2 YYNGEE. Trimming left V 0 bases short and J 0 bases short, with 15 bases between. This CDR3 has 17 amino acids. The assay was immunoSEQ multiplex PCR, and TCRdb's table has in-frame clones only and misses some. The data hold over 130,000 clones, with 90% to 95% observed a single time. The rearrangement joins TRBV9 to TRBJ1-2; D gene unclear. This clonotype was sampled from an adult in good health. Sample: peripheral blood, taken on day 0 of AZD1222 vaccination. The CDR3 spells CASSVEPHVDSNYGYTF. CDR3 nucleotides: TGTGCCAGCAGCGTAGAACCCCATGTAGACTCTAACTATGGCTACACCTTC.